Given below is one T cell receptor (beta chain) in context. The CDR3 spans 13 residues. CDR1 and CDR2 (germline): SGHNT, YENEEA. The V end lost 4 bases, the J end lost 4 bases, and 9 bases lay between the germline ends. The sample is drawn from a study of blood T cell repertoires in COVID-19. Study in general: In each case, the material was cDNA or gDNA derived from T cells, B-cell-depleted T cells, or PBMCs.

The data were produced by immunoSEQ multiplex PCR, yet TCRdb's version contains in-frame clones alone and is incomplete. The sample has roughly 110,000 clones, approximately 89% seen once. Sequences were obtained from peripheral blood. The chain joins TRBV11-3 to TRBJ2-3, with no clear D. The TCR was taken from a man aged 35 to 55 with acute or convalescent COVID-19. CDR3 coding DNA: TGTGCCAGCAGCTCGTCAACGGCAGATACGCAGTATTTT. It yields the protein CASSSSTADTQYF.